Below, 24 T cell receptor beta chains from the same sample are listed, as sequenced in a study of shared clonotypes between healthy human individuals. This table comes from immunoSEQ multiplex PCR, and its TCRdb copy is limited to in-frame clones, with some not included. The table has about 1.1 million clones, about 80% seen once. The sample taken for sequencing was memory CD4+ T cells from PBMCs. Sample subset: CD45RA-negative fraction. All receptors come from a man between 18 and 35 years old in good health. Some clones in this sample may be carry-over from other donors' samples.

This sequence joins TRBV6-6 and TRBJ1-5, with D unclear. The V gene's germline CDR1 is MNHNY and CDR2 SVGAGI (reference sequence). The CDR3 has 14 amino acids. Trimming cost V 7 bases and J 3 bases, with 13 bases left between them. The CDR3 loop reads CASKSGSFNQPQHF. CDR3 DNA: TGTGCCAGCAAGTCGGGGTCCTTCAATCAGCCCCAGCATTTT.

V usage is TRBV6-1 and J usage is TRBJ2-5, with D uncertain. V gave up 8 bases and J gave up 1 base, with 14 bases separating them. This CDR3 is 14 amino acids long. The germline CDR1 and CDR2 sequences are MNHNS and SASEGT. CDR3 protein: CASHPGAGQETQYF. The CDR3 bases are TGTGCCAGCCACCCTGGCGCAGGCCAAGAGACCCAGTACTTC.

The V and J genes are TRBV18 and TRBJ2-7; weak D call: TRBD2 (5 bases). Trimming removed 0 bases at V and 6 bases at J, with 12 bases between. Germline values: CDR1 KGHSH, CDR2 LQKENI. CDR3 length: 14 amino acids. CDR3 in DNA: TGTGCCAGCTCACCACCGCTAGCCGCCAGCGAGCAGTACTTC. Translation: CASSPPLAASEQYF. The full variable domain, completed using reference TRBV18 and TRBJ2-7, is NAGVMQNPRHLVRRRGQEARLRCSPMKGHSHVYWYRQLPEEGLKFMVYLQKENIIDESGMPKERFSAEFPKEGPSILRIQQVVRGDSAAYFCASSPPLAASEQYFGPGTRLTVT.

The gene calls are TRBV6-6 and TRBJ1-2; D unclear. Germline V gene data show CDR1 as MNHNY and CDR2 as SVGAGI (reference sequence). The CDR3 length is 15 residues. Trimming cost V 6 bases and J 0 bases, with 14 bases left between them. The CDR3 sequence: CASSYGSSSNYGYTF. The CDR3 bases are TGTGCCAGCAGCTACGGGAGTTCCTCTAACTATGGCTACACCTTC.

The J gene is TRBJ2-5, the V gene TRBV5-4, with D tentatively TRBD1 or TRBD2 (5 bases each). The CDR3 spans 18 residues. Trimming left V 3 bases short and J 4 bases short, with 25 bases between. Looked up from germline, CDR1 is SGHNT and CDR2 is YYREEE (reference sequence). DNA of the CDR3: TGTGCCAGCAGCTGGAATACGGGACCGACTAACCTCGGAGAGACCCAGTACTTC. Translation: CASSWNTGPTNLGETQYF. Variable domain in full (rest from reference TRBV5-4 and TRBJ2-5): ETGVTQSPTHLIKTRGQQVTLRCSSQSGHNTVSWYQQALGQGPQFIFQYYREEENGRGNFPPRFSGLQFPNYSSELNVNALELDDSALYLCASSWNTGPTNLGETQYFGPGTRLLVL.

This clone appeared a few times. The rearrangement uses TRBV5-4 and TRBJ1-2, with a weak D call TRBD1 (5 bases). The CDR3 is 13 amino acids. V shed 3 bases and J shed 6 bases, with 12 bases lying between them. Looked up from germline, CDR1 is SGHNT and CDR2 is YYREEE (reference sequence). CDR3 DNA: TGTGCCAGCAGCTCGCCGGGGCCCGATGGCTACACCTTC. Protein: CASSSPGPDGYTF.

The genes are TRBV18 and TRBJ2-1; 9 bases fit TRBD1. Looked up from germline, CDR1 is KGHSH and CDR2 is LQKENI. Trimming took 2 bases from V and 2 from J; bases not matched to a gene: 4. The CDR3 loop spans 16 amino acids. The CDR3 protein is CASSPEQGAAYNEQFF. DNA of the CDR3: TGTGCCAGCTCACCAGAACAGGGGGCGGCCTACAATGAGCAGTTCTTC.

J is TRBJ2-5 and V is TRBV7-3, with D tentatively TRBD1 (6 bases). This CDR3 has 14 amino acids. Germline CDR1 reads SGHTA; CDR2 reads FQGTGA. V was trimmed by 5 bases and J by 5 bases, leaving 15 bases between them. This CDR3 is CASSATGSGETQYF. The CDR3 region has the DNA TGTGCCAGCAGCGCTACAGGGAGTGGCGAGACCCAGTACTTC.

The CDR3 DNA reads TGTGCCAGCAGTGCCCCGGGGGCGCGGAGCTACACCTTC. Residues: CASSAPGARSYTF. The V gene is TRBV6-5, the J gene TRBJ1-2, with D possibly being TRBD1 (6 bases). The CDR3 has 13 residues. The V gene lost 5 bases and the J gene lost 9 bases, with 16 bases spanning the gap. Looked up from germline, CDR1 is MNHEY and CDR2 is SVGAGI.

The V call is TRBV19, the J call TRBJ2-1; a weak D match, TRBD2 (6 bases). Per germline, CDR1 LNHDA and CDR2 SQIVND (reference sequence). This CDR3 spans 14 amino acids. V lost 5 bases and J 6 bases, leaving 14 bases between the germline ends. The CDR3 bases are TGTGCCAGTAGTCTGGCTAGCGTGACCAATGAGCAGTTCTTC. Protein product: CASSLASVTNEQFF.

The CDR3 reads CASSPGIASSEETQYF. CDR3 sequence (DNA): TGTGCCAGCAGCCCCGGCATTGCATCTTCAGAAGAGACCCAGTACTTC. The J gene is TRBJ2-5, the V gene TRBV7-8, with D hard to call. V was pared by 5 bases and J by 3 bases, with 19 bases between. The V gene's germline CDR1 is SGHVS and CDR2 FQNEAQ. This CDR3 has 16 amino acids.

V and J are TRBV27 and TRBJ2-2; D assignment may be TRBD1 or TRBD2 (5 bases each). The CDR3 loop spans 15 amino acids. Deletions cut 1 base from V and 4 bases from J, with 10 bases between. Germline V gene lookup returns CDR1 MNHEY and CDR2 SMNVEV (reference sequence). CDR3 in amino acids: CASSLLQAGTGELFF. The CDR3 DNA is TGTGCCAGCAGTTTATTACAGGCGGGCACCGGGGAGCTGTTTTTT.

The chain links TRBV29-1 to TRBJ2-6; D is ambiguous. The germline CDR1 and CDR2 sequences are SQVTM and ANQGSEA. The CDR3 runs to 12 residues. The V end was cut by 1 base, the J end by 4 bases, with 2 bases between. The CDR3 protein is CSVEGGANVLTF. As DNA, the CDR3 is TGCAGCGTTGAAGGAGGGGCCAACGTCCTGACTTTC.

With regard to this clone: At the DNA level, this CDR3 is encoded by other sequences in the same sample as well. This chain joins TRBV29-1 and TRBJ2-3; 14 bases are shared with TRBD2. The CDR3 spans 15 residues. After removal of 3 bases from V and 3 bases from J, the junction contained 2 bases not matched to a gene. Germline loops: CDR1 SQVTM, CDR2 ANQGSEA. The DNA for the CDR3 is TGCAGCGTTGATGGGACTAGCGGGAGAACAGATACGCAGTATTTT. This sequence encodes CSVDGTSGRTDTQYF.

The gene calls are TRBV14 and TRBJ2-3, with no clear D. The CDR3 loop spans 13 amino acids. Germline values: CDR1 SGHDN, CDR2 FVKESK. The V and J ends lost 1 base and 6 bases respectively, with 8 bases between them. For the CDR3, the DNA is TGTGCCAGCAGCCAAGGAAACTGGGATACGCAGTATTTT. Residues: CASSQGNWDTQYF.

The rearrangement uses TRBV28 and TRBJ1-2; 7 nucleotides line up with TRBD1. Trimming at V came to 7 bases and at J to 9 bases, leaving 8 bases not matched to a gene. The CDR3 is made up of 12 amino acids. Germline V gene data show CDR1 as MDHEN and CDR2 as SYDVKM. The CDR3 DNA is TGTGCCAGCACGACAGGGCGGGAGAGCTACACCTTC. Translation: CASTTGRESYTF.

CDR3 loop: CATSLTQGYGYTF. The CDR3 region has the DNA TGTGCCACCAGCCTTACACAGGGCTATGGCTACACCTTC. The chain combines TRBV15 with TRBJ1-2; D may be TRBD1 (6 bases). This CDR3 is built from 13 residues. Trimming shortened V by 5 bases and J by 4 bases, and 11 bases separated the two germline ends. Germline V gene sequence: CDR1 LNHNV, CDR2 YYDKDF (reference sequence).

V is TRBV6-5 and J is TRBJ1-5; D gene uncertain. This CDR3 has 14 amino acids. V shed 1 base and J shed 4 bases, with 8 bases lying between them. Germline lookup yields CDR1 MNHEY and CDR2 SVGAGI. CDR3 nucleotides: TGTGCCAGCAGTTACTTTCCAAGAAATCAGCCCCAGCATTTT. This sequence encodes CASSYFPRNQPQHF.

J is TRBJ2-5 and V is TRBV28; the D gene is possibly TRBD2 (6 bases). V gave up 4 bases and J gave up 5 bases, with 17 bases separating them. This CDR3 is 15 amino acids long. Germline V lookup: CDR1 MDHEN, CDR2 SYDVKM. This CDR3 reads CASSSHRDSAETQYF. The CDR3 bases are TGTGCCAGCAGTTCCCACCGGGACTCGGCCGAGACCCAGTACTTC.

This chain uses TRBV4-1 with TRBJ2-4; D possibly corresponds to TRBD1 (5 bases). CDR1 MGHRA and CDR2 YSYEKL come from the germline V gene. V was shortened by 1 base and J by 0 bases, with 16 bases between the two germline ends. This CDR3 is 18 amino acids long. The CDR3 reads CASSQVGRASLAKNIQYF. CDR3 coding DNA: TGCGCCAGCAGCCAAGTGGGCAGGGCCAGCTTAGCCAAAAACATTCAGTACTTC.

The gene calls are TRBV7-2 and TRBJ2-2, with D unclear. CDR3 length: 15 amino acids. Trimming left V 1 base short and J 8 bases short, with 14 bases between. Per the germline V gene, CDR1 is SGHTA and CDR2 is FQGNSA. The CDR3 DNA reads as TGTGCCAGCAGCTTAGAATGGGCCCTCGGTGGGGAGCTGTTTTTT. It translates to CASSLEWALGGELFF.

As regards this clone: Other nucleotide sequences from this sample produce the same CDR3. This chain joins TRBV9 and TRBJ1-2; the D is unclear. Germline V gives CDR1 SGDLS, CDR2 YYNGEE. Trimming cost V 2 bases and J 5 bases, with 7 bases left between them. This CDR3 is built from 12 residues. CDR3 nucleotides: TGTGCCAGCAGCGTTTACAATTATGGCTACACCTTC. Its translation is CASSVYNYGYTF. Complete variable domain (other parts from reference TRBV9 and TRBJ1-2): DSGVTQTPKHLITATGQRVTLRCSPRSGDLSVYWYQQSLDQGLQFLIQYYNGEERAKGNILERFSAQQFPDLHSELNLSSLELGDSALYFCASSVYNYGYTFGSGTRLTVV.

The rearrangement uses TRBV5-1 and TRBJ1-4, with D maybe TRBD1 (5 bases). The CDR3 covers 15 residues. Germline V gene lookup returns CDR1 SGHRS and CDR2 YFSETQ. Trimming shortened V by 0 bases and J by 3 bases, and 9 bases separated the two germline ends. This chain's CDR3 is CASSLAGTANEKLFF. The CDR3, as DNA: TGCGCCAGCAGCTTGGCCGGGACTGCTAATGAAAAACTGTTTTTT.

This chain uses TRBV2 with TRBJ2-7; D possibly matches TRBD1 or TRBD2 (5 bases each). Germline loops: CDR1 SNHLY, CDR2 FYNNEI. The germline V and J ends were trimmed by 4 bases and 3 bases, with 10 bases remaining between them. The CDR3 length is 13 residues. CDR3 amino acids: CASSAGTYYEQYF. CDR3 coding DNA: TGTGCCAGCAGTGCCGGGACCTACTACGAGCAGTACTTC. The full variable domain, completed using reference TRBV2 and TRBJ2-7, is EPEVTQTPSHQVTQMGQEVILRCVPISNHLYFYWYRQILGQKVEFLVSFYNNEISEKSEIFDDQFSVERPDGSNFTLKIRSTKLEDSAMYFCASSAGTYYEQYFGPGTRLTVT.